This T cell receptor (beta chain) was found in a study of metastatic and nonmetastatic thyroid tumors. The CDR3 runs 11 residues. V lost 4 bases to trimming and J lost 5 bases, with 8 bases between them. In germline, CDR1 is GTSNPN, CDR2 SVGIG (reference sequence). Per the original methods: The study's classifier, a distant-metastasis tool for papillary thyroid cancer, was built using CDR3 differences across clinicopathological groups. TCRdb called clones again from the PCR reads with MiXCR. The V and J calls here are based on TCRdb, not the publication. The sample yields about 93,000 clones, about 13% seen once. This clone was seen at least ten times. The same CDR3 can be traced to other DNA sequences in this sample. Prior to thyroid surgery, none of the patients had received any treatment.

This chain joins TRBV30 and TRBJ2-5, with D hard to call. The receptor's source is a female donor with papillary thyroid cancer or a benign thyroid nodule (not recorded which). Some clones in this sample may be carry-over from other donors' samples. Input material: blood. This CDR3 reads CAWTERETQYF. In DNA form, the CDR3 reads TGTGCCTGGACGGAGAGGGAGACCCAGTACTTC.